This T cell receptor beta chain was obtained from a study of blood T cell repertoires in COVID-19. Study-level information: In each case, the material was cDNA or gDNA derived from T cells, B-cell-depleted T cells, or PBMCs.

Authors' processing steps: Amplification with reference gene primers provided the estimates of nucleated cell counts. Assay: immunoSEQ multiplex PCR; the TCRdb copy retains only in-frame clones and omits some. That table furnishes V, J and clone size, whereas the DNA furnished D and trimming. The table records 150,000 to 200,000 clones, 90% to 95% of them present only once. Germline V gene sequence: CDR1 KGHDR, CDR2 SFDVKD. V lost 6 bases and J lost 5, with 13 bases in between. CDR3 length: 14 amino acids. The gene calls are TRBV24-1 and TRBJ1-5, with a weak D call TRBD1 (5 bases). The sequence was obtained from a woman aged 45 to 65 with acute or convalescent COVID-19. The sequencing sample was made of peripheral blood. The CDR3 reads CATSSQGGDQPQHF. The CDR3, as DNA: TGTGCCACCAGTTCCCAGGGTGGGGATCAGCCCCAGCATTTT.